A single sample is the source of the 6 T cell receptor delta chains below, sequenced in a study of γδ T cells in repeated Plasmodium falciparum infection (TCRdb year 2021). The library was produced with multiplex PCR. TCRdb shows the sequencer as Illumina MiSeq. TCRdb called clones afresh from the public reads with CATT; identical DNA rows were later merged. The table for this sample lists around 86,000 delta-chain clones; roughly 1.4% of them were counted only once. 9% of the sample comes from the top ten. Vgamma9/Vdelta2+ and Vdelta2-negative gammadelta T cell populations were flow-sorted from peripheral blood mononuclear cells for bulk TCR repertoire analysis. Source material: gamma-delta T cells from blood. All receptors derive from a pool of human donors (malaria-infected and uninfected, not separated).

As regards this clone: Translating this DNA gives a protein that differs at residue 15 from the TCRdb one, which belongs to a much larger clone; a read error is likely, and the protein shown is this translation. The rearrangement links TRDV2 to TRDJ2; TRDD3 aligns across 12 bases. No J segment appears in TCRdb, so it was assigned here by matching the sequence to germline. CDR1 is GEAIGNYY, CDR2 EKD, per germline. Trimming cost V 3 bases and J 6 bases; bases outside gene matches: 19. CDR3 size: 20 residues. Written as DNA, the CDR3 is TGTGCCTGTGACCCCAGAGGTCCTCTGGGGGATACGAATCTGGCAGCACAACTCTTCTTT. It specifies CACDPRGPLGDTNLAAQLFF.

This chain uses TRDV1 with TRDJ1; D is tentatively TRDD2 or TRDD3 (5 bases each). The J gene, absent from TCRdb, was called here by matching the DNA to germline. CDR1 is TSWWSYY, CDR2 QGS, per germline. The CDR3 runs 25 residues. V lost 1 base to trimming and J lost 0 bases, with 39 bases between them. CDR3 DNA sequence: TGTGCTCTTGGGGAACCTTCAAGGGGACCTCCCCTTCAATTACACCGGTTCCTTTACACCGATAAACTCATCTTT. This encodes CALGEPSRGPPLQLHRFLYTDKLIF.

This clone was recorded a few times. This likely stems from a read error, as it lies one base from a far larger clone. Other DNA sequences of this sample code for an identical CDR3. The chain's CDR3 is CALGEQGLYGVLGGGDKLIF. CDR3 in DNA: TGTGCTCTTGGGGAACAAGGACTTTACGGCGTACTGGGGGGAGGCGACAAACTCATCTTT. The chain carries TRDV1 and TRDJ1, with TRDD3 matching over 8 bases. V dropped 1 base and J dropped 8; count of bases not matched to a gene: 24. The germline V gene has CDR1 TSWWSYY and CDR2 QGS. This CDR3 has 20 residues.

This clone was recorded many times. The rearrangement uses TRDV1 and TRDJ1; 11 bases line up with TRDD3. Because TCRdb records no J gene, it was assigned here through a match of the DNA to germline. The length of the CDR3 is 16 residues. V gave up 4 bases and J gave up 3 bases; unmatched junction bases: 7. Germline CDR1 TSWWSYY, CDR2 QGS. CDR3 sequence: CALGAYWGIGPDKLIF. The CDR3 nucleotides read TGTGCTCTTGGGGCCTACTGGGGGATAGGTCCCGATAAACTCATCTTT.

As for this clone: The TCRdb protein, from a much larger clone, departs from this DNA's translation at residue 3, likely by read error; the protein shown derives from the DNA. The CDR3 spells CAYDTRTGGYSTFTDKLIF. DNA for the CDR3: TGTGCCTATGACACCCGTACTGGGGGATACTCAACCTTCACCGATAAACTCATCTTT. J is TRDJ1 and V is TRDV2, with 12 bases identical to TRDD3. Assignment of the J gene here rests on matching the DNA to germline, because TCRdb gives none. The length of the CDR3 is 19 residues. Germline CDR1 is GEAIGNYY and CDR2 is EKD.

Points on this clone: This DNA translates differently at residue 11 from the TCRdb protein, which is that of a much larger clone; a read error is likely, and the protein shown is the DNA's own translation. The CDR3 sequence is CACDTYLGLDMGKLIF. The DNA of the CDR3 is TGTGCCTGTGACACTTACTTAGGACTGGATATGGGGAAACTCATCTTT. The chain joins TRDV2 to TRDJ1; possibly TRDD3 for D (5 bases). TCRdb offers no J gene call, so here the DNA was matched to germline to obtain one. The length of the CDR3 is 16 residues. Germline V gene sequence: CDR1 GEAIGNYY, CDR2 EKD. The V end lost 1 base, the J end lost 8 bases, and 22 bases lay between the germline ends.